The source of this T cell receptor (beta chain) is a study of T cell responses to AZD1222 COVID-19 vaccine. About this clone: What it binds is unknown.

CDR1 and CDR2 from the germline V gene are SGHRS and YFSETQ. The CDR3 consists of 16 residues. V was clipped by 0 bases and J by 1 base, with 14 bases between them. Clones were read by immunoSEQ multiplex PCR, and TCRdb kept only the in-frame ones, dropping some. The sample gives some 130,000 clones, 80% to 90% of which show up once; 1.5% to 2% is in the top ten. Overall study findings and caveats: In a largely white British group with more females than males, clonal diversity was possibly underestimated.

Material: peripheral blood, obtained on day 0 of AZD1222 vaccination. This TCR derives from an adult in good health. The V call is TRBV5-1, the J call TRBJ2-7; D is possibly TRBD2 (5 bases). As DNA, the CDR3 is TGCGCCAGCAGCTTGGAGGAGGCAAGGGAGTCCTACGAGCAGTACTTC. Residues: CASSLEEARESYEQYF. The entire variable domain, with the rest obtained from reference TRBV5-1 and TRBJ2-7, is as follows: KAGVTQTPRYLIKTRGQQVTLSCSPISGHRSVSWYQQTPGQGLQFLFEYFSETQRNKGNFPGRFSGRQFSNSRSEMNVSTLELGDSALYLCASSLEEARESYEQYFGPGTRLTVT.